Each of the 5 T cell receptor beta chains below was sequenced from the same sample in a study of cytomegalovirus exposure and HLA in healthy donors. The study ran its PCR with 60 Vbeta and 13 Jbeta primers. The method was immunoSEQ multiplex PCR; TCRdb's version includes in-frame clones alone and lacks a portion of them. Found here are about 200,000 clones, 81% of them singletons; the top ten hold more than 1.5%. Input material: PBMCs. The receptors here all came from a man younger than 35 in good health and CMV-seronegative.

The genes are TRBV18 and TRBJ1-3, with 9 bases lining up with TRBD1. CDR1 and CDR2 (germline): KGHSH, LQKENI. J gave up 3 bases and V 3 bases, and 3 bases lay outside the gene matches. This CDR3 contains 15 residues. The CDR3 DNA is TGTGCCAGCTCACCGGGGACAGGGTATGGAAACACCATATATTTT. Its translation is CASSPGTGYGNTIYF.

Here the CDR3 reads CAISESPSPRGGRTDTQYF. As DNA, the CDR3 is TGTGCCATCAGTGAGTCGCCATCCCCTAGGGGGGGCAGGACAGATACGCAGTATTTT. The chain couples TRBV10-3 to TRBJ2-3, with D perhaps matching TRBD2 (7 bases). CDR1 ENHRY and CDR2 SYGVKD come from the germline V gene. V dropped 0 bases and J dropped 3 bases, with 22 bases sitting between them. The CDR3 extends over 19 amino acids.

The CDR3 nucleotides read TGTGCCAGCAGCTCTAGTTCCTACAATGAGCAGTTCTTC. Its protein product is CASSSSSYNEQFF. The rearrangement uses TRBV9 and TRBJ2-1; D uncertain. The CDR3 consists of 13 residues. CDR1 and CDR2 from the germline V gene are SGDLS and YYNGEE. The V and J ends lost 4 bases and 1 base respectively, with 6 bases between them.

V is TRBV28 and J is TRBJ2-5, with 8 bases identical to TRBD2. CDR1 is MDHEN and CDR2 is SYDVKM in the germline V gene. V lost 6 bases, J lost 5 bases, and 11 bases stayed unmatched. This CDR3 contains 15 residues. CDR3 sequence: CASRESGSYVETQYF. For the CDR3, the DNA is TGTGCCAGCAGGGAAAGCGGGAGTTACGTCGAGACCCAGTACTTC.

This chain links TRBV5-6 with TRBJ2-1; TRBD1 matches 7 bases. CDR3 length equals 18 residues. V shed 4 bases and J 3 bases; nucleotides not matched to a gene: 16. Germline assignment: CDR1 SGHDT and CDR2 YYEEEE. The CDR3 is CASSGGTDATLYYNEQFF. The CDR3 DNA reads as TGTGCCAGCAGCGGTGGGACAGACGCCACCCTTTACTACAATGAGCAGTTCTTC.